What follows are 9 T cell receptor beta chains derived from one specimen sequenced in a study of T cells in Graves' hyperthyroidism and ophthalmopathy. Amplification of TCR beta CDR3 regions was performed using RNA transcripts as template. The HTBI primer set drove a first-round RT-PCR of the TCR CDR3. TCRdb redid the calling of the multiplex PCR reads with MiXCR, one entry per CDR3 protein. The top ten clones hold about 20% of a sample with 500,000 to 700,000 distinct CDR3 sequences, around 15% of them seen once. Sequenced sample: blood. The receptor source for this set is a woman aged 18-30 years with Graves' hyperthyroidism.

The rearrangement links TRBV20-1 to TRBJ1-6; unclear D gene. Deletions cut 3 bases from V and 9 bases from J, with 18 bases between. The CDR3 is 15 amino acids. CDR1 is DFQATT and CDR2 is SNEGSKA in the germline V gene (reference sequence). CDR3 DNA: TGCAGTGCTAGTTTGCCCACGGGCCTCCCTTCACCCCTCCACTTT. Protein sequence: CSASLPTGLPSPLHF.

The rearrangement uses TRBV12-5 and TRBJ1-5; 9 bases agree with TRBD1. V gave up 1 base and J gave up 7 bases; unmatched junction bases: 2. CDR3 size: 14 residues. The V gene's germline CDR1 is LGHNT and CDR2 FRNRAP. CDR3: CASGLGTGDQPQHF. CDR3 DNA: TGTGCTAGTGGTTTGGGGACAGGGGACCAGCCCCAGCATTTT.

This clonotype was picked up many times. This chain uses TRBV5-1 with TRBJ2-1; D remains ambiguous. Germline CDR1 is SGHRS and CDR2 is YFSETQ. This CDR3 is 13 amino acids long. Deletions cut 2 bases from V and 6 bases from J, with 9 bases between. In nucleotides, the CDR3 is TGCGCCAGCAGCTTCGGACCGCGCAATGAGCAGTTCTTC. This codes for CASSFGPRNEQFF.

This clonotype was seen more than once but under ten times. The chain carries TRBV20-1 and TRBJ2-1; D is uncertain. CDR1 is DFQATT, CDR2 SNEGSKA, per germline (reference sequence). V lost 1 base and J 3 bases, leaving 10 bases between the germline ends. This CDR3 is 14 amino acids long. CDR3 DNA: TGCAGTGCTAGAGCTGGGGTAGACTACAATGAGCAGTTCTTC. Its translation is CSARAGVDYNEQFF.

This clonotype has just a few counts. The rearrangement joins TRBV19 to TRBJ2-3, with D unresolved. The germline V gene has CDR1 LNHDA and CDR2 SQIVND (reference sequence). The CDR3 totals 11 residues. Trimming cost V 2 bases and J 5 bases, with 2 bases left between them. In DNA, the CDR3 is TGTGCCAGTAGTATAAAAGATACGCAGTATTTT. It encodes CASSIKDTQYF.

This chain uses TRBV13 with TRBJ2-7; 11 nucleotides agree with TRBD2. The germline CDR1 and CDR2 sequences are PRHDT and FYEKMQ (reference sequence). The CDR3 spans 18 residues. After removal of 5 bases from V and 3 bases from J, the junction contained 15 bases not matched to a gene. The CDR3 loop reads CASSPLGSTGTSGYEQYF. The CDR3 nucleotides are TGTGCCAGCAGCCCCCTCGGGAGTACCGGGACTAGCGGCTACGAGCAGTACTTC.

This clonotype appeared a few times. The rearrangement links TRBV11-3 to TRBJ2-1, with 10 bases lining up with TRBD2. CDR3 length equals 16 residues. Germline V gene data show CDR1 as SGHNT and CDR2 as YENEEA. Trimming removed 0 bases from V and 4 bases from J; junction bases left unmatched: 3. In DNA, the CDR3 is TGTGCCAGCAGCTTAGATCAGCGGGGGGGGTACAATGAGCAGTTCTTC. Amino acids: CASSLDQRGGYNEQFF.

The J gene is TRBJ2-1, the V gene TRBV12-3 or TRBV12-4; 16 bases are a match to TRBD2. CDR3 length: 17 amino acids. V lost 6 bases to trimming and J lost 4 bases; unmatched junction nucleotides: 6. Here the CDR3 reads CASRPGLAGGLYNEQFF. DNA for the CDR3: TGTGCCAGCAGGCCGGGACTAGCGGGGGGGTTATACAATGAGCAGTTCTTC.

This chain joins TRBV4-1 and TRBJ1-1, with D possibly matching TRBD1 (6 bases). Germline values: CDR1 MGHRA, CDR2 YSYEKL. The CDR3 loop spans 13 amino acids. The ends were cut back, 6 bases at V and 3 bases at J, with 11 bases in the middle. CDR3 sequence reads: CASSKQGDTEAFF. CDR3 nucleotide sequence: TGCGCCAGCAGTAAACAGGGAGACACTGAAGCTTTCTTT.